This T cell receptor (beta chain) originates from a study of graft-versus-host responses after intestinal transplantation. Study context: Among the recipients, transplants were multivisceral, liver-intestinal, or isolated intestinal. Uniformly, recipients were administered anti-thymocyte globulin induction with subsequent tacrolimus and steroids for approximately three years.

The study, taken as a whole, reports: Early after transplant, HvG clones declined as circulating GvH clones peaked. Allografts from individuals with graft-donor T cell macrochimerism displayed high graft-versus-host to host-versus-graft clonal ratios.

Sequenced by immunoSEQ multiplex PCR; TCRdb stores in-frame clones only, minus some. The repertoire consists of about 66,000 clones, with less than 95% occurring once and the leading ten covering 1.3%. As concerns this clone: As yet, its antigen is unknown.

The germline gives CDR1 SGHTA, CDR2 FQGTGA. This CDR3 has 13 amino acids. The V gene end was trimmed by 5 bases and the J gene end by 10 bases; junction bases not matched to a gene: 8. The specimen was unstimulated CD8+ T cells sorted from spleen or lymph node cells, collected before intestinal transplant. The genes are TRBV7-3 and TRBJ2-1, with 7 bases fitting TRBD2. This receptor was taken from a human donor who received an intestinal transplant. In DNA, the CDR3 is TGTGCCAGCAGCCTCGGACTAGAGAGCGAGCAGTTCTTC. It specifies CASSLGLESEQFF.